Below, 26 T cell receptor beta chains from the same sample are listed, as sequenced in a study of T cell clones after liver transplantation. Here immunoSEQ multiplex PCR was the method, and the copy in TCRdb shows in-frame clones only, minus some. The sample lists about 50,000 clones; approximately 71% were seen once. The material was CD4+ T cells from blood, obtained 52 to 60 months after liver transplant. Receptor source: a human patient who received a liver transplant. The graft donor may have contributed some T cells.

This clone was seen more than once but under ten times. The V call is TRBV6-1, the J call TRBJ1-6, with TRBD1 identical over 7 bases. The CDR3 sequence is 18 residues long. Germline loops: CDR1 MNHNS, CDR2 SASEGT. Germline trimming cut 3 bases from V and 3 bases from J; bases unmatched to any gene: 11. The CDR3 DNA reads as TGTGCCAGCAGTGACTATCAGGGACAGACTATCTATAATTCACCCCTCCACTTT. It codes for CASSDYQGQTIYNSPLHF.

The rearrangement uses TRBV9 and TRBJ1-1, with D unclear. CDR3 length equals 15 residues. The V end was cut by 0 bases, the J end by 2 bases, with 11 bases between. Germline V gene data show CDR1 as SGDLS and CDR2 as YYNGEE. The chain's CDR3 is CASSVVPDSNTEAFF. CDR3 in DNA: TGTGCCAGCAGCGTAGTTCCGGACTCAAACACTGAAGCTTTCTTT. Filled out from reference TRBV9 and TRBJ1-1, the complete variable domain reads DSGVTQTPKHLITATGQRVTLRCSPRSGDLSVYWYQQSLDQGLQFLIQYYNGEERAKGNILERFSAQQFPDLHSELNLSSLELGDSALYFCASSVVPDSNTEAFFGQGTRLTVV.

The J gene is TRBJ1-3, the V gene TRBV29-1, with 8 positions matching TRBD1. V was clipped by 4 bases and J by 0 bases; unmatched bases: 2. This CDR3 region has 14 residues. Per the germline V gene, CDR1 is SQVTM and CDR2 is ANQGSEA. The CDR3 region has the DNA TGCAGCGTTGGGGACAGGTTCTCTGGAAACACCATATATTTT. Its translation: CSVGDRFSGNTIYF.

The chain recombines TRBV28 with TRBJ2-7; possibly TRBD2 for D (6 bases). The CDR3 is made up of 15 amino acids. Trimming removed 6 bases from V and 7 bases from J, with 22 bases in between. The germline V gene has CDR1 MDHEN and CDR2 SYDVKM. CDR3 nucleotides: TGTGCCAGCAGATGGGGAGGCCAGGGAGCTTTTGAGCAGTACTTC. Protein: CASRWGGQGAFEQYF.

This chain connects TRBV9 to TRBJ2-7, with 12 bases fitting TRBD1. The J segment lost 4 bases and the V segment lost 0 bases, leaving 8 bases of the junction unmatched. CDR3 length: 17 amino acids. Germline-derived CDR1 and CDR2 are SGDLS and YYNGEE. The CDR3 coding sequence is TGTGCCAGCAGCGTAGGAACCCCGGGACAGGGGGCATACGAGCAGTACTTC. Translation gives CASSVGTPGQGAYEQYF.

This clone was recorded once. The V and J genes are TRBV5-1 and TRBJ2-3, with unresolved D. Germline assignment: CDR1 SGHRS and CDR2 YFSETQ. The CDR3 is 14 residues long. Deletions cut 7 bases from V and 1 base from J, with 13 bases between. The CDR3 protein is CASEDARGTDTQYF. In DNA form, the CDR3 reads TGCGCCAGCGAGGACGCTCGTGGCACAGATACGCAGTATTTT.

The V call is TRBV2, the J call TRBJ1-5; 11 nucleotides match TRBD1. The CDR3 spans 16 residues. V dropped 6 bases and J dropped 2; count of bases not matched to a gene: 6. Germline CDR1 reads SNHLY; CDR2 reads FYNNEI. CDR3 protein: CASSPGQGAGNQPQHF. CDR3 in DNA: TGTGCCAGCAGCCCAGGACAGGGGGCGGGCAATCAGCCCCAGCATTTT.

This chain connects TRBV28 to TRBJ2-7; TRBD1 matches at 9 bases. The CDR3 length is 13 residues. Germline V gives CDR1 MDHEN, CDR2 SYDVKM. The J segment lost 5 bases and the V segment lost 8 bases, leaving 7 bases of the junction unmatched. In DNA form, the CDR3 reads TGTGCCAGCGCAGCGGACAGGGGCCACGAGCAGTACTTC. This sequence encodes CASAADRGHEQYF.

V and J are TRBV7-9 and TRBJ2-7; D uncertain. The CDR3 is made up of 17 amino acids. Germline CDR1 reads SEHNR; CDR2 reads FQNEAQ (reference sequence). V was clipped by 10 bases and J by 2 bases, with 27 bases between them. CDR3 sequence reads: CATGPSPPARLTYEQYF. For the CDR3, the DNA is TGTGCCACAGGACCTTCCCCCCCAGCGCGGTTAACCTACGAGCAGTACTTC.

The chain is built from TRBV9 and TRBJ2-2; D gene unclear. The CDR3 loop spans 16 amino acids. The germline V gene has CDR1 SGDLS and CDR2 YYNGEE. V lost 2 bases and J 2 bases, leaving 13 bases between the germline ends. DNA of the CDR3: TGTGCCAGCAGCGTCCCCGAGCAGGCTAACACCGGGGAGCTGTTTTTT. Translating gives CASSVPEQANTGELFF.

This rearrangement joins TRBV11-2 to TRBJ2-3; D is unclear. The CDR3 totals 15 residues. V lost 2 bases to trimming and J lost 3 bases, with 12 bases between them. Germline CDR1 reads SGHAT; CDR2 reads FQNNGV. The chain's CDR3 is CASSLLLVPTDTQYF. The CDR3 DNA reads as TGTGCCAGCAGCTTACTTCTAGTTCCGACAGATACGCAGTATTTT.

The chain uses TRBV30 and TRBJ2-1; a weak D match, TRBD2 (5 bases). Trimming cost V 5 bases and J 4 bases, with 15 bases left between them. CDR1 and CDR2 (germline): GTSNPN, SVGIG (reference sequence). There are 14 residues in the CDR3. The CDR3 DNA reads TGTGCCTGGGAGGGCTCCGTACGGTACAATGAGCAGTTCTTC. It specifies CAWEGSVRYNEQFF. Full variable domain (rest looked up from reference TRBV30 and TRBJ2-1): SQTIHQWPATLVQPVGSPLSLECTVEGTSNPNLYWYRQAAGRGLQLLFYSVGIGQISSEVPQNLSASRPQDRQFILSSKKLLLSDSGFYLCAWEGSVRYNEQFFGPGTRLTVL.

V is TRBV20-1 and J is TRBJ1-1; TRBD1 is a possible D gene (5 bases). Looked up from germline, CDR1 is DFQATT and CDR2 is SNEGSKA (reference sequence). This CDR3 region has 11 residues. CDR3 bases: TGCGGGGGACGGATGAACACTGAAGCTTTCTTT. It codes for CGGRMNTEAFF.

The rearrangement joins TRBV30 to TRBJ2-1; TRBD1 is a possible D gene (5 bases). CDR3 length: 11 amino acids. Between the trimmed V and J ends, which lost 8 bases and 4 bases, there was a span of 9 bases. The germline gives CDR1 GTSNPN, CDR2 SVGIG (reference sequence). CDR3 sequence (DNA): TGTGCCAGATCAGGGTACAATGAGCAGTTCTTC. Protein: CARSGYNEQFF.

The chain carries TRBV28 and TRBJ1-2; 9 bases align to TRBD1. This CDR3 comprises 14 residues. Trimming at V came to 2 bases and at J to 4 bases, leaving 2 bases not matched to a gene. CDR1 is MDHEN, CDR2 SYDVKM, per germline. CDR3 coding DNA: TGTGCCAGCAGTTTAGGGGACAGGGCCTATGGCTACACCTTC. Its protein is CASSLGDRAYGYTF.

V usage is TRBV19 and J usage is TRBJ2-7; no definite D call. Germline CDR1 is LNHDA and CDR2 is SQIVND (reference sequence). Trimming left V 3 bases short and J 0 bases short, with 9 bases between. The CDR3 contains 14 residues. CDR3 loop: CASSMGADSYEQYF. CDR3 bases: TGTGCCAGTAGTATGGGCGCAGACTCCTACGAGCAGTACTTC. Drawing the rest from reference TRBV19 and TRBJ2-7, the complete variable domain is DGGITQSPKYLFRKEGQNVTLSCEQNLNHDAMYWYRQDPGQGLRLIYYSQIVNDFQKGDIAEGYSVSREKKESFPLTVTSAQKNPTAFYLCASSMGADSYEQYFGPGTRLTVT.

The chain joins TRBV2 to TRBJ1-1, with D tentatively TRBD1 (5 bases). From germline, CDR1 is SNHLY and CDR2 FYNNEI. CDR3 length: 15 amino acids. Between the trimmed V and J ends, which lost 7 bases and 5 bases, there was a span of 20 bases. The CDR3 sequence is CASNPSSAGRTEAFF. In DNA, the CDR3 is TGTGCCAGCAACCCCTCCAGCGCAGGGCGGACTGAAGCTTTCTTT.

This clone was seen a few times. The J gene is TRBJ1-2, the V gene TRBV25-1; 9 bases are a match to TRBD1. CDR3 length: 12 residues. The V and J ends lost 5 bases and 11 bases, in that order; junction bases with no gene match: 6. CDR1 MGHDK and CDR2 SYGVNS come from the germline V gene. CDR3 in DNA: TGTGCCAGCAGTAGGGACAGGGTGGGATACACCTTC. It yields the protein CASSRDRVGYTF.

Turning to this clone: A read error may account for a junction end that differs from germline. The rearrangement joins TRBV6-5 to TRBJ2-1, with no clear D. Germline V gene lookup returns CDR1 MNHEY and CDR2 SVGAGI. This CDR3 spans 12 amino acids. The CDR3 here is CAGSAVGGEQFF. CDR3 DNA: TGTGCCGGCAGTGCCGTCGGTGGTGAGCAGTTCTTC.

This clone was observed a few times. This sequence joins TRBV5-4 and TRBJ1-2; D is unclear. The CDR3 runs 14 residues. V gave up 0 bases and J gave up 7 bases, with 13 bases separating them. Per germline, CDR1 SGHNT and CDR2 YYREEE (reference sequence). Here the CDR3 DNA reads TGTGCCAGCAGCTTGGTCGGGGTATCGCTTGGCTACACCTTC. Protein product: CASSLVGVSLGYTF.

V usage is TRBV10-1 and J usage is TRBJ2-3; weak D call: TRBD1 (6 bases). Trimming pared 3 bases from V and 3 bases from J, leaving 16 bases between. The CDR3 spans 16 residues. Germline V gene sequence: CDR1 WNHNN, CDR2 SYGVQD (reference sequence). CDR3 coding DNA: TGCGCCAGCAGTGATTTGAAAACAGGGTTAACAGATACGCAGTATTTT. The encoded protein is CASSDLKTGLTDTQYF.

The V gene is TRBV4-1, the J gene TRBJ2-1; 8 positions agree with TRBD2. Germline-derived CDR1 and CDR2 are MGHRA and YSYEKL. Trimming took 1 base from V and 5 from J; bases not matched to a gene: 10. The CDR3 runs 17 residues. As DNA, the CDR3 is TGCGCCAGCAGCCAAGTAATTTCTGGCGGGGGGAACAATGAGCAGTTCTTC. This sequence encodes CASSQVISGGGNNEQFF.

The chain joins TRBV28 to TRBJ1-4; D is unresolved. Germline V lookup: CDR1 MDHEN, CDR2 SYDVKM. The CDR3 is made up of 14 amino acids. With 4 bases removed from V and 0 bases from J, the gap between germline ends came to 6 bases. The CDR3 nucleotides are TGTGCCAGCAGTTACAGCGCAACTAATGAAAAACTGTTTTTT. Amino acid sequence: CASSYSATNEKLFF.

This chain joins TRBV5-4 and TRBJ2-6, with D possibly called TRBD1 or TRBD2 (6 bases each). This CDR3 contains 17 residues. In germline, CDR1 is SGHNT, CDR2 YYREEE (reference sequence). V was trimmed by 4 bases and J by 0 bases, leaving 14 bases between them. The CDR3 DNA follows: TGTGCCAGCAGCCCGACGGGGGACACCTCTGGGGCCAACGTCCTGACTTTC. Translated, it gives CASSPTGDTSGANVLTF.

This clone has a handful of counts. V usage is TRBV7-9 and J usage is TRBJ1-6; the D gene is possibly TRBD1 (5 bases). V lost 3 bases and J lost 7, with 13 bases in between. The CDR3 has 15 residues. CDR1 is SEHNR and CDR2 is FQNEAQ in the germline V gene (reference sequence). CDR3 amino acids: CASSLSGTRNSPLHF. DNA of the CDR3: TGTGCCAGCAGCTTGTCGGGGACTCGGAATTCACCCCTCCACTTT.

This clone showed up just once. The CDR3 here is CASSLRSSNQPQHF. The CDR3 coding sequence is TGTGCCAGCTCACTTCGCAGTAGCAATCAGCCCCAGCATTTT. The chain employs TRBV18 and TRBJ1-5; D gene ambiguous. The V gene lost 4 bases and the J gene lost 0 bases, with 7 bases spanning the gap. CDR3 length equals 14 residues. The germline V gene encodes CDR1 KGHSH and CDR2 LQKENI.